This T cell receptor (beta chain) was found in a study of a mutant IDH1 vaccine in newly diagnosed glioma. Using immunoSEQ multiplex PCR, the repertoire was profiled, and TCRdb retains in-frame clones only, with some absent. The data hold approximately 27,000 clones, with around 92% observed a single time. Time point in this sample: week 5, during vaccination. With topical imiquimod, each dose of the vaccine consisted of 300 ug of mutant IDH1 20-mer peptide. Details on this clone: What it recognizes is unknown.

The sequence was collected from a man younger than 35 with glioma. This specimen consisted of PBMCs, obtained from a glioma patient whose treatment included an IDH1 peptide vaccine.

CDR3: CASSLGDTLSYEQYF. CDR3 nucleotides: TGTGCCAGCAGCTTGGGGGACACTCTCTCCTACGAGCAGTACTTC. The V gene is TRBV9, the J gene TRBJ2-7; tentatively, D is TRBD1 (6 bases). CDR3 length: 15 amino acids. Trimming stripped 4 bases from V and 0 bases from J, with 14 bases between. The germline CDR1 and CDR2 sequences are SGDLS and YYNGEE.